These 5 T cell receptor beta chains came from one sample sequenced in a study of blood T cell repertoires in COVID-19. TCRdb's table, derived via immunoSEQ multiplex PCR, lists solely in-frame clones and lacks some. Seen here are fewer than 350,000 clones, approximately 91% observed once, and the top ten hold 2.3%. The specimen was PBMCs or T cells enriched from blood (not recorded which). The origin of the receptors is a woman in her thirties or forties with acute COVID-19.

This clone appeared a few times. The J gene is TRBJ1-2, the V gene TRBV12-3 or TRBV12-4; no reliable D call. This CDR3 comprises 13 residues. V shed 1 base and J shed 7 bases, with 10 bases lying between them. The CDR3, as DNA: TGTGCCAGCAGTTTAGGGAGAGCCGGTGGCTACACCTTC. Translated: CASSLGRAGGYTF.

The chain recombines TRBV6-5 with TRBJ2-1, with D possibly matching TRBD1 (6 bases). The CDR3 has 14 residues. The germline V gene encodes CDR1 MNHEY and CDR2 SVGAGI. V was trimmed by 5 bases and J by 9 bases, leaving 17 bases between them. The chain's CDR3 is CASSLGNRASEQFF. The DNA for the CDR3 is TGTGCCAGCAGTCTCGGGAACAGGGCGAGTGAGCAGTTCTTC.

Concerning this clone: Additional DNA sequences in this sample encode the identical CDR3. The chain combines TRBV6-5 with TRBJ1-2; the match to TRBD1 covers 9 bases. Germline V gene sequence: CDR1 MNHEY, CDR2 SVGAGI. The V gene end was trimmed by 3 bases and the J gene end by 4 bases; junction bases not matched to a gene: 6. The CDR3 contains 15 residues. CDR3 DNA: TGTGCCAGCAGTTATCAGACAGGGGGTGGCTATGGCTACACCTTC. Protein: CASSYQTGGGYGYTF.

The chain couples TRBV2 to TRBJ1-1; TRBD1 is a possible D gene (5 bases). With 2 bases removed from V and 1 base from J, the gap between germline ends came to 17 bases. Germline V lookup: CDR1 SNHLY, CDR2 FYNNEI. The CDR3 spans 17 residues. The CDR3 DNA sequence: TGTGCCAGCAGTGAAACCGGCAGGGCCCGAACGAACACTGAAGCTTTCTTT. It specifies CASSETGRARTNTEAFF.

V is TRBV2 and J is TRBJ2-3; TRBD1 is a possible D gene (6 bases). This CDR3 region has 13 residues. Germline values: CDR1 SNHLY, CDR2 FYNNEI. Deletions cut 8 bases from V and 0 bases from J, with 9 bases between. CDR3 loop: CASGGESTDTQYF. DNA for the CDR3: TGTGCCAGCGGGGGCGAAAGCACAGATACGCAGTATTTT. The full variable domain, in which reference TRBV2 and TRBJ2-3 provide the parts outside the CDR3, is EPEVTQTPSHQVTQMGQEVILRCVPISNHLYFYWYRQILGQKVEFLVSFYNNEISEKSEIFDDQFSVERPDGSNFTLKIRSTKLEDSAMYFCASGGESTDTQYFGPGTRLTVL.